Presented here are 17 T cell receptor beta chains from one specimen sequenced in a study of blood T cells in healthy people across ages. Together with a sample-barcoded 5' primer, a J-beta primer mix was included in a second PCR lasting about 6 to 11 cycles. A single record per CDR3 protein comes from TCRdb applying MiXCR to the 5' RACE reads. This sample has fewer than 800,000 distinct CDR3 sequences, with roughly 32% found just once. Sequencing used blood. These receptor sequences come from a woman older than 75 in good health.

This clonotype was recorded a few times. The gene calls are TRBV28 and TRBJ1-1; TRBD1 is a possible D gene (5 bases). V was trimmed by 2 bases and J by 0 bases, leaving 16 bases between them. From germline, CDR1 is MDHEN and CDR2 SYDVKM. The CDR3 has 17 residues. The CDR3 DNA reads TGTGCCAGCAGTTTAGGTCTCCAGGGCCGTTTGAACACTGAAGCTTTCTTT. Translation gives CASSLGLQGRLNTEAFF.

This clonotype was counted at least ten times. The chain recombines TRBV6-1 with TRBJ1-6; D is possibly TRBD1 (5 bases). Trimming removed 8 bases at V and 1 base at J, with 24 bases between. The germline gives CDR1 MNHNS, CDR2 SASEGT. The length of the CDR3 is 19 residues. The CDR3 DNA reads as TGTGCCAGCCTTCTTCCGGGACTAGGGGAACGGTCCTATAATTCACCCCTCCACTTT. It yields the protein CASLLPGLGERSYNSPLHF.

On this clonotype itself: A read error is possible here, since a much larger clone lies one base away. CDR3 sequence: CASSVPGHISYEQYF. The CDR3 DNA reads TGTGCCAGCAGCGTTCCGGGACACATATCCTACGAGCAGTACTTC. V usage is TRBV11-2 and J usage is TRBJ2-4; tentatively, D is TRBD1 (6 bases). The J call may be incorrect, as the DNA end agrees better with TRBJ2-7. CDR1 and CDR2 from the germline V gene are SGHAT and FQNNGV. The CDR3 contains 15 residues.

Worth noting for this clonotype: This may be a read error, as it is one base from a much larger clone. The rearrangement uses TRBV7-9 and TRBJ2-1, with D hard to call. V lost 2 bases to trimming and J lost 0 bases, with 5 bases between them. There are 14 residues in the CDR3. The germline V gene has CDR1 SEHNR and CDR2 FQNEAQ (reference sequence). CDR3 DNA sequence: TGTGCCAGCAGCTTAATGAGCTCCTACAATGAGCAGTTCTTC. Translating gives CASSLMSSYNEQFF.

This rearrangement joins TRBV5-1 to TRBJ2-2; D is possibly TRBD2 (5 bases). Germline V CDR1 and CDR2: SGHRS, YFSETQ. The CDR3 contains 14 residues. V dropped 7 bases and J dropped 4 bases, with 14 bases sitting between them. CDR3 amino acids: CASRRGIGTGELFF. In DNA form, the CDR3 reads TGCGCCAGCCGCCGGGGTATTGGCACCGGGGAGCTGTTTTTT.

The chain has TRBV6-2 or TRBV6-3 and TRBJ2-2; no firm D call. V gave up 4 bases and J gave up 4 bases, with 10 bases separating them. Germline CDR1 MNHEY, CDR2 SVGEGT. This CDR3 region has 14 residues. CDR3 protein: CASSSLHTTGELFF. The CDR3, as DNA: TGTGCCAGCAGTTCCCTCCACACCACCGGGGAGCTGTTTTTT.

The chain employs TRBV12-3 or TRBV12-4 and TRBJ1-2, with D uncertain. The CDR3 is 13 amino acids. Trimming cost V 3 bases and J 6 bases, with 11 bases left between them. The CDR3 reads CASSLVRSDGYTF. In DNA, the CDR3 is TGTGCCAGCAGTTTGGTCCGGTCGGATGGCTACACCTTC.

This clonotype is a singleton in its sample. This chain connects TRBV7-9 to TRBJ2-4, with D possibly being TRBD1 (6 bases). The better agreement between TRBJ2-7 and the DNA end casts doubt on the J call. Germline-derived CDR1 and CDR2 are SEHNR and FQNEAQ (reference sequence). The CDR3 is 12 amino acids. The DNA of the CDR3 is TGTGCCAGCACCCCCACAGGGAACGAGCAGTACTTC. Protein: CASTPTGNEQYF.

A word on this clonotype: A much more abundant neighbour one base away suggests this may be a read error. This sequence joins TRBV6-2 or TRBV6-3 and TRBJ1-6; no reliable D call. CDR3 length: 15 amino acids. Germline V gene sequence: CDR1 MNHEY, CDR2 SVGEGT. CDR3 in DNA: TGTGCCAGCAGTTACGAGTCAGGAGGTAATTCACCCCGCCACTTT. Amino acids: CASSYESGGNSPRHF.

This clonotype was picked up many times. The V and J genes are TRBV4-3 and TRBJ2-1; 10 bases are shared with TRBD2. The junction had 7 bases not matched to a gene; V was cut back by 4 bases and J by 7 bases. This CDR3 comprises 15 residues. Germline-derived CDR1 and CDR2 are LGHNA and YSLEER. The CDR3 DNA sequence: TGCGCCAGCAGCCGAACAGGACTAGCGGATAATGAGCAGTTCTTC. Translating it yields CASSRTGLADNEQFF.

This clonotype appeared a single time. The chain recombines TRBV9 with TRBJ1-3; D uncertain. Trimming stripped 0 bases from V and 4 bases from J, with 8 bases between. The CDR3 has 14 residues. In germline, CDR1 is SGDLS, CDR2 YYNGEE. CDR3: CASSVEETGNTIYF. CDR3 DNA sequence: TGTGCCAGCAGCGTAGAGGAGACAGGAAACACCATATATTTT. Supplemented by reference TRBV9 and TRBJ1-3, the full variable domain reads DSGVTQTPKHLITATGQRVTLRCSPRSGDLSVYWYQQSLDQGLQFLIQYYNGEERAKGNILERFSAQQFPDLHSELNLSSLELGDSALYFCASSVEETGNTIYFGEGSWLTVV.

This clonotype came up many times. The rearrangement links TRBV20-1 to TRBJ2-3; 8 bases line up with TRBD2. Germline trimming cut 3 bases from V and 0 bases from J; bases unmatched to any gene: 2. Germline assignment: CDR1 DFQATT and CDR2 SNEGSKA (reference sequence). The CDR3 has 14 amino acids. In DNA, the CDR3 is TGCAGTGCTAGCGGGGGGGCTAGCACAGATACGCAGTATTTT. Its protein product is CSASGGASTDTQYF.

This clonotype occurred many times. This chain joins TRBV3-1 and TRBJ2-1; 7 bases agree with TRBD2. The CDR3 consists of 18 residues. CDR1 LGHDT and CDR2 YNNKEL come from the germline V gene (reference sequence). After removal of 1 base from V and 7 bases from J, the junction contained 16 bases not matched to a gene. CDR3 region: CASSQVAGGGRKRNEQFF. The CDR3 bases are TGTGCCAGCAGCCAAGTAGCCGGGGGAGGGAGGAAAAGGAATGAGCAGTTCTTC.

This clonotype was recorded many times. The chain links TRBV10-3 to TRBJ2-1; 8 bases line up with TRBD1. The CDR3 covers 16 residues. After removal of 0 bases from V and 9 bases from J, the junction contained 10 bases not matched to a gene. Germline V lookup: CDR1 ENHRY, CDR2 SYGVKD. The CDR3 spells CAISESTTGVQGEQFF. The CDR3 coding sequence is TGTGCCATCAGTGAGTCGACGACAGGGGTTCAGGGTGAGCAGTTCTTC.

This chain links TRBV7-3 with TRBJ2-5; 12 bases are a match to TRBD2. Trimming cost V 6 bases and J 11 bases; bases outside gene matches: 16. The length of the CDR3 is 16 residues. Germline V gives CDR1 SGHTA, CDR2 FQGTGA. The chain's CDR3 is CASSPVTSGGVNEQYF. CDR3 bases: TGTGCCAGCAGTCCTGTGACTAGCGGGGGAGTCAATGAGCAGTACTTC.

V gene TRBV20-1 combines with J gene TRBJ2-3, with D possibly being TRBD1 or TRBD2 (5 bases each). Germline assignment: CDR1 DFQATT and CDR2 SNEGSKA (reference sequence). The CDR3 extends over 16 amino acids. Trimming removed 5 bases from V and 0 bases from J, with 18 bases in between. The CDR3 is CSASSPGTESTDTQYF. As DNA, the CDR3 is TGCAGTGCTTCCTCCCCCGGGACGGAGAGCACAGATACGCAGTATTTT.

Comment on this clonotype: Given a much more abundant clone one base away, this may be a read error. The rearrangement joins TRBV18 to TRBJ2-1; weak D call: TRBD1 (5 bases). Germline CDR1 and CDR2: KGHSH and LQKENI. CDR3 length equals 12 residues. V was clipped by 9 bases and J by 6 bases, with 12 bases between them. The DNA for the CDR3 is TGTGCCAGGAAAGGGGTTGTCAATGAGCAGTTCTTC. Residues: CARKGVVNEQFF.